Listed below are T cell receptor beta chains from one sample, sequenced in a study of T cell clonotyping in hematopoietic cell transplantation. Profiling relied on immunoSEQ multiplex PCR, and the TCRdb table lists in-frame clones only, not all of them. Counted here are 15,000 to 20,000 clones, 79% occurring once; the ten biggest clones make up roughly 14%. Sequencing used peripheral blood mononuclear cells. All receptors come from a man aged 55 to 70 in good health. Some clones in this sample may be carry-over from other donors' samples. Each CDR3 is given without its conserved first and last residue.

J | V | CDR3
TRBJ1-6 | TRBV25-1 | ASSEWDSTSPLH
TRBJ2-5 | TRBV11-2 | ASSSQETQY
TRBJ2-5 | TRBV5-6 | ASSSDRFQETQY
TRBJ1-2 | TRBV5-8 | ASSRDRDNYGYT
TRBJ2-2 | TRBV11-2 | ASSLNGGPTGELF
TRBJ1-2 | TRBV30 | AWSPHSGTGYT
TRBJ2-2 | TRBV5-6 | ASSPGTGDTGELF
TRBJ2-7 | TRBV5-1 | ASSLWTEPLFSYEQY
TRBJ2-7 | TRBV19 | ASSILEGYEQY
TRBJ2-5 | TRBV30 | AWSVQIGGETQY
TRBJ1-1 | TRBV18 | ASSPAGYMNTEAF
TRBJ1-3 | TRBV30 | AWSETTSGNTIY
TRBJ2-5 | TRBV5-1 | ASSLGGEETQY
TRBJ1-2 | TRBV6-6 | ASSYSEDYT
TRBJ2-3 | TRBV5-1 | ASSLNGGSTDTQY
TRBJ2-7 | TRBV2 | ASSVNSYEQY
TRBJ1-1 | TRBV10-1 | ASSAGRMTEAF
TRBJ1-1 | TRBV5-6 | ASSLRGTEAF
TRBJ1-2 | TRBV9 | ASSVDDYGYT
TRBJ2-5 | TRBV29-1 | SVARVWSGSEGETQY
TRBJ1-1 | TRBV5-5 | ASSSHGNTEAF
TRBJ1-2 | TRBV6-1 | ASRLIQGDGYT
TRBJ1-2 | TRBV7-2 | ASSLDAPRYT
TRBJ1-6 | TRBV7-9 | ASSFTDTYSPLH
TRBJ2-2 | TRBV19 | ASSNPNTGELF
TRBJ1-4 | TRBV28 | ASSLYGEVEKLF
TRBJ1-2 | TRBV30 | AWSVLGGYT
TRBJ1-5 | TRBV5-4 | ASSPDPGSNQPQH
TRBJ1-5 | TRBV5-6 | ASSSIGGGGQPQH
TRBJ1-4 | TRBV4-3 | ASSQDRGTEKLF
TRBJ2-3 | TRBV2 | ASSAELARVEDTRY
TRBJ2-7 | TRBV5-6 | ASSLGRGAVQY
TRBJ1-1 | TRBV7-6 | ASSLDAGNTEAF
TRBJ1-2 | TRBV19 | ASSIGEGIYGYT
TRBJ1-1 | TRBV29-1 | SVEEGSNTEAF
TRBJ1-2 | TRBV4-3 | ASSQSKPGRTYGYT
TRBJ1-1 | TRBV10-3 | ASHQGAVLAEAF
TRBJ2-5 | TRBV7-9 | ASSLSNEETQY
TRBJ1-4 | TRBV21-1 | ASPRVPLDEKLF
TRBJ1-1 | TRBV9 | ASSVEGRGTEAF
TRBJ1-1 | TRBV10-3 | AISAGRSNTEAF
TRBJ2-5 | TRBV30 | AWSGSPGGQETQY
TRBJ1-2 | TRBV7-9 | ASSLSGGATYGYT
TRBJ2-1 | TRBV30 | AWSTRHNEQF
TRBJ2-7 | TRBV2 | ASTPTGGAYEQY
TRBJ2-6 | TRBV27 | ASSPLSGANVLT
TRBJ2-7 | TRBV7-9 | ASSFRKGQGDEQY
TRBJ2-7 | TRBV19 | ATSHGTDSYEQY
TRBJ2-5 | TRBV30 | AWSTRGTQY
TRBJ2-7 | TRBV6-5 | ASSYLDGYEQY
TRBJ2-3 | TRBV6-1 | ASSEAKHWFTDTQY
TRBJ2-2 | TRBV9 | ASNGRTNTGELF